A single sample is the source of the 23 T cell receptor beta chains below, sequenced in a study of post-analysis software for immune sequencing data. Study-wide findings and caveats: Included in a set of roughly five TRBV segments more frequent in patients than controls were TRBV5-6, TRBV5-1 and TRBV20-1.

Unique molecular identifiers were built into the TCR beta cDNA libraries. TCRdb passed the PCR reads through MiXCR, listing each CDR3 protein once. This sample carries some 690,000 distinct CDR3 sequences, 59% of them seen once, and the ten largest clones take over 9%. Their specific antigens are unknown. Sequencing used blood. Receptors originate from a girl aged 2-10 years with multiple sclerosis.

The chain carries TRBV27 and TRBJ2-7, with 8 bases lining up with TRBD1. The CDR3 sequence is 14 residues long. J lost 9 bases, V lost 4 bases, and 11 bases had no gene match. Germline CDR1 MNHEY, CDR2 SMNVEV (reference sequence). CDR3 residues: CASSSFQGAGGQYF. CDR3 bases: TGTGCCAGCAGTTCCTTTCAGGGGGCCGGGGGGCAGTACTTC.

As regards this clonotype: Germline and junction disagree at one end, which may indicate a read error. The chain employs TRBV6-1 and TRBJ2-1; possibly TRBD1 or TRBD2 for D (5 bases each). CDR1 MNHNS and CDR2 SASEGT come from the germline V gene. This CDR3 comprises 14 residues. The CDR3 DNA sequence: TGTGCCGGCAGTGGCGAGGGACCTTACAATGGGCAGTTCTTC. This gives the protein CAGSGEGPYNGQFF.

In its sample, this clonotype was seen a few times. DNA for the CDR3: TGTGCCAGCACGGCGGCACTTCCATACGAGCAGTACTTC. It is translated as CASTAALPYEQYF. The chain combines TRBV6-2 or TRBV6-3 with TRBJ2-7; no reliable D call. The CDR3 is 13 amino acids. Trimming removed 7 bases at V and 4 bases at J, with 14 bases between. Germline V CDR1 and CDR2: MNHEY, SVGEGT.

The V gene is TRBV4-1, the J gene TRBJ2-3, with TRBD1 identical over 11 bases. V was clipped by 4 bases and J by 5 bases; unmatched bases: 17. Germline-derived CDR1 and CDR2 are MGHRA and YSYEKL. The CDR3 sequence is 19 residues long. The CDR3 loop is CASSLTGQGARGREDTQYF. CDR3 bases: TGCGCCAGCAGCCTGACAGGACAGGGGGCGCGAGGTCGTGAAGATACGCAGTATTTT.

This chain uses TRBV6-2 or TRBV6-3 with TRBJ2-5, with TRBD1 matching 8 bases. This CDR3 contains 14 residues. Per the germline V gene, CDR1 is MNHEY and CDR2 is SVGEGT. V trimming: 7 bases; J trimming: 1 base; junction bases outside the gene matches: 5. CDR3 amino acids: CASNDRGPQETQYF. The CDR3 DNA sequence: TGTGCCAGCAACGACAGGGGACCCCAAGAGACCCAGTACTTC.

The chain carries TRBV6-1 and TRBJ2-3; TRBD2 agrees at 12 bases. The length of the CDR3 is 17 residues. V was pared by 6 bases and J by 0 bases, with 7 bases of the junction left unmatched. CDR1 is MNHNS and CDR2 is SASEGT in the germline V gene. In nucleotides, the CDR3 is TGTGCCAGCAGATCAGGACTAGCGGGGACTAGCACAGATACGCAGTATTTT. This encodes CASRSGLAGTSTDTQYF.

This clonotype has just a few counts. The CDR3 coding sequence is TGTGCCAGCAGTGAACCAGCGGGGCCTAGCACAGATACGCAGTATTTT. Amino acids: CASSEPAGPSTDTQYF. V is TRBV2 and J is TRBJ2-3; 7 nucleotides agree with TRBD2. Germline loops: CDR1 SNHLY, CDR2 FYNNEI. Unmatched junction bases numbered 5, after V lost 2 bases and J lost 0 bases. The CDR3 sequence is 16 residues long.

This clonotype was detected only a few times. The V gene is TRBV25-1, the J gene TRBJ2-1; unclear D gene. CDR1 is MGHDK, CDR2 SYGVNS, per germline. The germline V and J ends were trimmed by 3 bases and 3 bases, with 9 bases remaining between them. The CDR3 spans 14 residues. The CDR3 here is CASSESLVYNEQFF. DNA of the CDR3: TGTGCCAGCAGTGAGAGTTTGGTCTACAATGAGCAGTTCTTC.

This chain links TRBV10-3 with TRBJ2-3; D is ambiguous. The CDR3 runs 15 residues. Germline-derived CDR1 and CDR2 are ENHRY and SYGVKD. V was trimmed by 4 bases and J by 4 bases, leaving 15 bases between them. The CDR3 sequence is CAISGDSPLPDTQYF. The CDR3 DNA sequence: TGTGCCATCAGTGGTGATAGCCCCCTCCCAGATACGCAGTATTTT.

The chain combines TRBV20-1 with TRBJ1-2, with D uncertain. The V gene's germline CDR1 is DFQATT and CDR2 SNEGSKA (reference sequence). CDR3 length equals 13 residues. Trimming pared 0 bases from V and 8 bases from J, leaving 13 bases between. The DNA of the CDR3 is TGCAGTGCTAGAGAGGGTTTATTACGGGGCTACACCTTC. It is translated as CSAREGLLRGYTF.

The chain uses TRBV3-1 and TRBJ2-1; 16 bases are shared with TRBD2. V lost 5 bases to trimming and J lost 2 bases; unmatched junction nucleotides: 6. The CDR3 consists of 18 residues. Germline V CDR1 and CDR2: LGHDT, YNNKEL (reference sequence). The CDR3 sequence: CASSSTGTSGRAYNEQFF. In nucleotides, the CDR3 is TGTGCCAGCAGCAGCACCGGGACTAGCGGGAGGGCCTACAATGAGCAGTTCTTC.

This clonotype was found a few times. CDR3: CASSAEMNTEAFF. The DNA of the CDR3 is TGTGCCAGCAGTGCGGAGATGAACACTGAAGCTTTCTTT. The chain uses TRBV2 and TRBJ1-1; D ambiguous. The V end lost 4 bases, the J end lost 0 bases, and 6 bases lay between the germline ends. The CDR3 length is 13 residues. From germline, CDR1 is SNHLY and CDR2 FYNNEI.

The rearrangement joins TRBV5-5 to TRBJ2-4; a weak D match, TRBD1 (6 bases). The J call may be faulty, since TRBJ2-5 better matches the DNA end. The CDR3 length is 16 residues. CDR1 is SGHKS, CDR2 YYEKEE, per germline (reference sequence). CDR3 loop: CASSLAMGAPRETQYF. The CDR3 DNA reads TGTGCCAGCAGCTTGGCAATGGGGGCCCCCCGTGAGACCCAGTACTTC.

The rearrangement links TRBV4-1 to TRBJ2-4, with 13 bases aligning to TRBD2. This CDR3 contains 16 residues. Trimming at V came to 3 bases and at J to 3 bases, leaving 2 bases not matched to a gene. CDR1 is MGHRA, CDR2 YSYEKL, per germline. CDR3 DNA: TGCGCCAGCAGCCAGGGGACTAGCGGGGTCAAAAACATTCAGTACTTC. Translation gives CASSQGTSGVKNIQYF.

The chain links TRBV20-1 to TRBJ2-3; unclear D gene. Per the germline V gene, CDR1 is DFQATT and CDR2 is SNEGSKA (reference sequence). The V end lost 3 bases, the J end lost 1 base, and 8 bases lay between the germline ends. The CDR3 has 13 amino acids. The CDR3 protein is CSARPLGTDTQYF. The CDR3 coding sequence is TGCAGTGCTAGGCCCTTGGGCACAGATACGCAGTATTTT.

This sequence joins TRBV6-5 and TRBJ2-5; 7 positions agree with TRBD1. Near its end, the DNA agrees better with TRBJ2-1, so the J call may be wrong. This CDR3 is built from 15 residues. Germline loops: CDR1 MNHEY, CDR2 SVGAGI. This chain's CDR3 is CASSLTGFFQETQFF. The DNA for the CDR3 is TGTGCCAGCAGTTTGACAGGGTTTTTTCAAGAGACCCAGTTCTTC.

This clonotype has a handful of counts. J is TRBJ2-3 and V is TRBV5-1, with 9 bases identical to TRBD2. The germline V gene has CDR1 SGHRS and CDR2 YFSETQ. The CDR3 is made up of 16 amino acids. V trimming: 5 bases; J trimming: 3 bases; junction bases outside the gene matches: 10. CDR3 loop: CASRYQASGDTDTQYF. The CDR3 bases are TGCGCCAGCAGATACCAGGCTAGCGGGGATACAGATACGCAGTATTTT.

This clonotype was counted a few times. V is TRBV25-1 and J is TRBJ2-5, with D hard to call. The V end was cut by 4 bases, the J end by 0 bases, with 9 bases between. This CDR3 is 14 amino acids long. Germline CDR1 reads MGHDK; CDR2 reads SYGVNS. DNA of the CDR3: TGTGCCAGCAGTGGAGACTCGTACCAAGAGACCCAGTACTTC. Its protein product is CASSGDSYQETQYF. The entire variable domain, with the rest obtained from reference TRBV25-1 and TRBJ2-5, is as follows: EADIYQTPRYLVIGTGKKITLECSQTMGHDKMYWYQQDPGMELHLIHYSYGVNSTEKGDLSSESTVSRIRTEHFPLTLESARPSHTSQYLCASSGDSYQETQYFGPGTRLLVL.

This chain links TRBV5-1 with TRBJ2-7; 9 bases map to TRBD1. Germline trimming cut 3 bases from V and 1 base from J; bases unmatched to any gene: 2. The V gene's germline CDR1 is SGHRS and CDR2 YFSETQ. The CDR3 is 14 residues long. The CDR3 protein is CASSWGQGSYEQYF. CDR3 coding DNA: TGCGCCAGCAGCTGGGGACAGGGTTCCTACGAGCAGTACTTC.

The chain is built from TRBV29-1 and TRBJ2-6; D perhaps matches TRBD1 (6 bases). This CDR3 comprises 16 residues. V shed 3 bases and J shed 0 bases, with 12 bases lying between them. The germline gives CDR1 SQVTM, CDR2 ANQGSEA. Here the CDR3 DNA reads TGCAGCGTTGAGGATGGGGGCCTCTCTGGGGCCAACGTCCTGACTTTC. Translation gives CSVEDGGLSGANVLTF.

This clonotype was observed a few times. J is TRBJ2-3 and V is TRBV7-2; D is unclear. V shed 0 bases and J shed 2 bases, with 3 bases lying between them. CDR3 length equals 13 residues. Looked up from germline, CDR1 is SGHTA and CDR2 is FQGNSA. The CDR3 nucleotides read TGTGCCAGCAGCTTAGCATACACAGATACGCAGTATTTT. Its protein is CASSLAYTDTQYF.

The chain couples TRBV28 to TRBJ2-7; TRBD2 matches 8 bases. V trimming: 6 bases; J trimming: 5 bases; junction bases outside the gene matches: 12. In germline, CDR1 is MDHEN, CDR2 SYDVKM. There are 15 residues in the CDR3. The CDR3 is CASSFTGGRTHEQYF. In DNA, the CDR3 is TGTGCCAGCAGCTTTACTGGCGGGAGGACCCACGAGCAGTACTTC.

The sample holds a few counts of this clonotype. The chain has TRBV5-1 and TRBJ2-4, with 11 bases matching TRBD1. CDR1 SGHRS and CDR2 YFSETQ come from the germline V gene. The CDR3 contains 20 residues. V was pared by 1 base and J by 1 base, with 13 bases of the junction left unmatched. The CDR3 region has the DNA TGCGCCAGCAGCTTGCGGCCCGGACAGGGGGCGAGTGTGGCCAAAAACATTCAGTACTTC. This sequence encodes CASSLRPGQGASVAKNIQYF.